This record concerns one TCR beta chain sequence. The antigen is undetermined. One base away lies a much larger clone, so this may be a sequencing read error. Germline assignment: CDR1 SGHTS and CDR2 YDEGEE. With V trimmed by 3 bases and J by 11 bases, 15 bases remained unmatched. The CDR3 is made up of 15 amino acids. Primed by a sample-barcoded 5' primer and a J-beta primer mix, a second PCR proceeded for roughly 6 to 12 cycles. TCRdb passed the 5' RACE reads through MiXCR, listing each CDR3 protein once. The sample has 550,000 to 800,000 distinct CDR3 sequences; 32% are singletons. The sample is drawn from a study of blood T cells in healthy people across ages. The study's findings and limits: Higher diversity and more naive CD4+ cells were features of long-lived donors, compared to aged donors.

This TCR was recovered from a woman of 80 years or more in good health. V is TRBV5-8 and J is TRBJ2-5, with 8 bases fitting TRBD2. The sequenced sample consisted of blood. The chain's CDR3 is CASSWRGEVYNEQYF. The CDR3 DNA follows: TGTGCCAGCAGCTGGCGGGGGGAAGTCTACAATGAGCAGTACTTC.